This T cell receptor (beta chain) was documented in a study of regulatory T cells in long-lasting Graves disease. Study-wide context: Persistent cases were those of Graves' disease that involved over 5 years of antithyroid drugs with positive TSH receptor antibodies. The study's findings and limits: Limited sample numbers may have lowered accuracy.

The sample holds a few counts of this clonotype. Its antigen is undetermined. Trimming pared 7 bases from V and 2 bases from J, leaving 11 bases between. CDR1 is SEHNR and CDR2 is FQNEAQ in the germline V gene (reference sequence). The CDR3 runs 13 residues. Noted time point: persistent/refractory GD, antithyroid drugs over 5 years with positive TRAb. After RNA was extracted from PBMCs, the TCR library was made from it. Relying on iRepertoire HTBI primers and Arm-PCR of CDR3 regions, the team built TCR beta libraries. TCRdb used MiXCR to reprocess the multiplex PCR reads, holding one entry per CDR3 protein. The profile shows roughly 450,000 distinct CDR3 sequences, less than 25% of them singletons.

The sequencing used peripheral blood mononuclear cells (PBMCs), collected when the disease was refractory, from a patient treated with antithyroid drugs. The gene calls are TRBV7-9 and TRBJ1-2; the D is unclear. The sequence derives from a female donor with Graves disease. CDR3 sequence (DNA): TGTGCCAGCACCCGGACCGAGAACTATGGCTACACCTTC. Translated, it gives CASTRTENYGYTF.